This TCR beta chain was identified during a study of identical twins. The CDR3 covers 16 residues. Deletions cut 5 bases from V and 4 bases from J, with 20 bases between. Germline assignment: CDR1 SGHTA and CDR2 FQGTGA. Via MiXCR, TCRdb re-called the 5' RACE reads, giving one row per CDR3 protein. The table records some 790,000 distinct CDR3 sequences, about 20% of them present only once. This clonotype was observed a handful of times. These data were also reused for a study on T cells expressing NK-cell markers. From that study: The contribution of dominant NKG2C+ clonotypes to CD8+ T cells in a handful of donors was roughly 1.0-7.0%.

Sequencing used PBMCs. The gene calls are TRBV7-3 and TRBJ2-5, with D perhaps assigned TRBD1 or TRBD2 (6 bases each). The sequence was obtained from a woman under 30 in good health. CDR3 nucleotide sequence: TGTGCCAGCAGCCCGGGACTCGCTAGGGGGTTAGAGACCCAGTACTTC. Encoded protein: CASSPGLARGLETQYF.